This T cell receptor beta chain was documented in a study of blood T cells in healthy people across ages. For this clonotype: Its antigen is unidentified.

Sample-barcoded 5' priming and a J-beta primer mix drove a second PCR of 7 to 11 cycles. TCRdb analysed the 5' RACE reads with MiXCR anew, one entry per CDR3 protein. The repertoire has about 640,000 distinct CDR3 sequences, 58% of them found once; the top ten carry approximately 37%. Overall study results and limits: Using unsorted PBMCs precluded a conclusive naive versus antigen-experienced comparison. Estimates drawn from one million T cells were deemed to understate diversity. Naive T cell percentage by flow cytometry tracked strongly with beta diversity.

The V segment lost 6 bases and the J segment 4 bases; nucleotides outside the gene matches: 8. This CDR3 is built from 14 residues. In germline, CDR1 is MNHEY, CDR2 SMNVEV (reference sequence). The V and J genes are TRBV27 and TRBJ1-2, with 7 bases that match TRBD1. Sequenced material: blood. The source is a man aged 55 to 70 in good health. CDR3 sequence: CASRRGQAPYGYTF. The CDR3 DNA reads as TGTGCCAGCAGGCGTGGACAGGCTCCCTATGGCTACACCTTC.